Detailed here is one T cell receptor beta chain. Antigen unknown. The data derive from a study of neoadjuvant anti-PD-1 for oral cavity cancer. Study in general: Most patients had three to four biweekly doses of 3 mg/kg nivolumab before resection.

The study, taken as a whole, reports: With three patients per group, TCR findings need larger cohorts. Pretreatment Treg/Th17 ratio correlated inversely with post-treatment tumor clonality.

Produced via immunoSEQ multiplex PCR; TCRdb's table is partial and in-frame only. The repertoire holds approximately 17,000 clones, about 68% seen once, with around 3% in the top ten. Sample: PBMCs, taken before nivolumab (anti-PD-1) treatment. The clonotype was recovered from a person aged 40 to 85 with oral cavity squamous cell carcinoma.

The CDR3: CASSLADRGPYEQYF. The CDR3 region has the DNA TGTGCCAGCAGCTTAGCTGACAGGGGGCCCTACGAGCAGTACTTC. This sequence joins TRBV11-2 and TRBJ2-7; 10 nucleotides match TRBD1. The CDR3 totals 15 residues. The trim removed 1 base at V and 2 bases at J, leaving 2 bases unmatched. Germline-derived CDR1 and CDR2 are SGHAT and FQNNGV. The full variable domain, in which reference TRBV11-2 and TRBJ2-7 provide the parts outside the CDR3, is EAGVAQSPRYKIIEKRQSVAFWCNPISGHATLYWYQQILGQGPKLLIQFQNNGVVDDSQLPKDRFSAERLKGVDSTLKIQPAKLEDSAVYLCASSLADRGPYEQYFGPGTRLTVT.